Following are 18 T cell receptor beta chains from one sample sequenced in a study of OX40 agonist ivuxolimab in advanced cancers. Libraries were made using the immunoSEQ multiplex PCR assay. TCRdb took this table from immuneACCESS and kept in-frame rearrangements with V and J called. Such tables lack part of the clones; where checked against another copy, unresolved V genes explain under half of the gap, and the rest is unexplained. Across this sample there are about 80,000 clones, with roughly 90% seen only once. The biggest ten clones account for around 0.7% of the sample. Sequencing was performed on CD4+ or CD8+ T cells sorted from blood, taken in a trial of the OX40 agonist ivuxolimab. Receptors were obtained from an adult with an advanced solid tumor such as melanoma, head and neck, liver or kidney cancer.

This chain joins TRBV5-1 and TRBJ2-3, with D maybe TRBD2 (6 bases). V was trimmed by 0 bases and J by 4 bases, leaving 18 bases between them. Germline CDR1 is SGHRS and CDR2 is YFSETQ. The CDR3 spans 17 residues. CDR3 protein: CASSLELRGAGADTQYF. CDR3 nucleotides: TGCGCCAGCAGCTTGGAACTGCGGGGCGCCGGTGCAGATACGCAGTATTTT.

This chain's CDR3 is CASSLSGLPAREQYF. The CDR3 DNA sequence: TGTGCCAGCAGCTTATCCGGGCTACCCGCTCGGGAGCAGTACTTC. The genes are TRBV7-2 and TRBJ2-7; D call uncertain. The germline V and J ends were trimmed by 2 bases and 7 bases, with 18 bases remaining between them. Germline CDR1 SGHTA, CDR2 FQGNSA. The CDR3 loop spans 15 amino acids. Using reference TRBV7-2 and TRBJ2-7 for the parts outside the CDR3, the full variable domain is GAGVSQSPSNKVTEKGKDVELRCDPISGHTALYWYRQSLGQGLEFLIYFQGNSAPDKSGLPSDRFSAERTGGSVSTLTIQRTQQEDSAVYLCASSLSGLPAREQYFGPGTRLTVT.

The chain carries TRBV4-1 and TRBJ1-4; a weak D match, TRBD1 (5 bases). This CDR3 region has 15 residues. V gave up 1 base and J gave up 4 bases, with 10 bases separating them. Germline assignment: CDR1 MGHRA and CDR2 YSYEKL. The DNA for the CDR3 is TGCGCCAGCAGCCAAGCGGGGCATAGTAATGAAAAACTGTTTTTT. It codes for CASSQAGHSNEKLFF.

The chain uses TRBV7-9 and TRBJ1-3; no reliable D call. The CDR3 length is 12 residues. Trimming removed 5 bases from V and 5 bases from J, with 7 bases in between. CDR1 is SEHNR and CDR2 is FQNEAQ in the germline V gene (reference sequence). CDR3 amino acids: CASSVQRNTIYF. In nucleotides, the CDR3 is TGTGCCAGCAGCGTACAGCGAAACACCATATATTTT.

The chain couples TRBV18 to TRBJ2-3; a weak D match, TRBD1 (5 bases). CDR3 length: 12 residues. Germline values: CDR1 KGHSH, CDR2 LQKENI. Trimming removed 0 bases at V and 9 bases at J, with 7 bases between. The CDR3 nucleotides read TGTGCCAGCTCACCACCCCAGGGCACGCAGTATTTT. Protein product: CASSPPQGTQYF. Combining the CDR3 with reference TRBV18 and TRBJ2-3 gives the whole variable domain NAGVMQNPRHLVRRRGQEARLRCSPMKGHSHVYWYRQLPEEGLKFMVYLQKENIIDESGMPKERFSAEFPKEGPSILRIQQVVRGDSAAYFCASSPPQGTQYFGPGTRLTVL.

This chain connects TRBV29-1 to TRBJ1-1, with unresolved D. With 4 bases removed from V and 0 bases from J, the gap between germline ends came to 12 bases. The CDR3 extends over 14 amino acids. The germline V gene has CDR1 SQVTM and CDR2 ANQGSEA. The DNA of the CDR3 is TGCAGCGTTGCGGACCCTTTTATGAACACTGAAGCTTTCTTT. It specifies CSVADPFMNTEAFF.

The chain is built from TRBV6-1 and TRBJ1-5; D ambiguous. Germline CDR1 and CDR2: MNHNS and SASEGT. This CDR3 region has 14 residues. The V end was cut by 4 bases, the J end by 0 bases, with 7 bases between. The DNA of the CDR3 is TGTGCCAGCAGTGGGCATGCTAGCAATCAGCCCCAGCATTTT. This translates into CASSGHASNQPQHF.

This clone was observed a few times. The DNA of the CDR3 is TGTGCCAGCAGTGAACTGACCAAGACCAATGAGCAGTTCTTC. Protein product: CASSELTKTNEQFF. This rearrangement joins TRBV2 to TRBJ2-1, with D unclear. The CDR3 extends over 14 amino acids. In germline, CDR1 is SNHLY, CDR2 FYNNEI. V lost 2 bases to trimming and J lost 6 bases, with 11 bases between them.

The CDR3 is CASSILAGGTDTQYF. CDR3 coding DNA: TGTGCCAGCAGCATACTAGCGGGAGGCACAGATACGCAGTATTTT. J is TRBJ2-3 and V is TRBV7-9; 11 nucleotides match TRBD2. Germline V CDR1 and CDR2: SEHNR, FQNEAQ (reference sequence). The CDR3 extends over 15 amino acids. V trimming: 5 bases; J trimming: 1 base; junction bases outside the gene matches: 2.

The V and J genes are TRBV4-1 and TRBJ2-1; D remains ambiguous. V was clipped by 6 bases and J by 8 bases, with 17 bases between them. Germline V gene lookup returns CDR1 MGHRA and CDR2 YSYEKL. The CDR3 covers 14 residues. CDR3 nucleotides: TGCGCCAGCAGGAAGACGCTAACGGAGTATGAGCAGTTCTTC. Translating it yields CASRKTLTEYEQFF.

V usage is TRBV28 and J usage is TRBJ1-5; D remains ambiguous. The CDR3 loop spans 16 amino acids. The germline V and J ends were trimmed by 3 bases and 4 bases, with 16 bases remaining between them. Germline V gene data show CDR1 as MDHEN and CDR2 as SYDVKM. The CDR3 spells CASSFGSEKANQPQHF. The DNA for the CDR3 is TGTGCCAGCAGTTTCGGGTCTGAAAAAGCAAATCAGCCCCAGCATTTT.

J is TRBJ1-4 and V is TRBV2; 8 bases line up with TRBD1. Germline V gene data show CDR1 as SNHLY and CDR2 as FYNNEI. J gave up 8 bases and V 4 bases, and 12 bases lay outside the gene matches. The CDR3 has 16 amino acids. The CDR3 here is CASSADRVRVREKLFF. As DNA, the CDR3 is TGTGCCAGCAGTGCGGACAGGGTGAGGGTACGAGAAAAACTGTTTTTT.

The CDR3 bases are TGTGCCAGCAGCTTAACTCTATACGACGGGACCCAGTACTTC. This gives the protein CASSLTLYDGTQYF. The V call is TRBV7-2, the J call TRBJ2-5; D is ambiguous. The CDR3 is 14 amino acids. V was shortened by 2 bases and J by 7 bases, with 14 bases between the two germline ends. Per the germline V gene, CDR1 is SGHTA and CDR2 is FQGNSA.

The chain joins TRBV19 to TRBJ1-6, with D maybe TRBD1 (6 bases). The V and J ends lost 9 bases and 6 bases respectively, with 15 bases between them. This CDR3 comprises 14 residues. Per the germline V gene, CDR1 is LNHDA and CDR2 is SQIVND (reference sequence). In nucleotides, the CDR3 is TGTGCCAGCGCTCCAGGACAGATTAATTCACCCCTCCACTTT. Translating gives CASAPGQINSPLHF.

The chain recombines TRBV5-1 with TRBJ2-1; TRBD2 matches at 8 bases. Looked up from germline, CDR1 is SGHRS and CDR2 is YFSETQ. CDR3 length: 13 amino acids. Trimming cost V 5 bases and J 9 bases; bases outside gene matches: 7. The CDR3 spells CASRNSGIGEQFF. CDR3 sequence (DNA): TGCGCCAGCAGAAATAGCGGGATTGGTGAGCAGTTCTTC.

The chain uses TRBV5-4 and TRBJ2-7, with 9 bases fitting TRBD1. The CDR3 has 15 residues. Germline V gene sequence: CDR1 SGHNT, CDR2 YYREEE (reference sequence). V lost 2 bases to trimming and J lost 4 bases; unmatched junction nucleotides: 7. CDR3: CASSLGDRVYYEQYF. In DNA form, the CDR3 reads TGTGCCAGCAGCTTAGGGGACAGGGTTTATTACGAGCAGTACTTC.

The chain combines TRBV29-1 with TRBJ1-1; D is unclear. The germline V gene has CDR1 SQVTM and CDR2 ANQGSEA. The CDR3 contains 12 residues. V was shortened by 5 bases and J by 9 bases, with 16 bases between the two germline ends. CDR3 region: CSVTGGWNQAFF. The CDR3 region has the DNA TGCAGCGTTACGGGCGGTTGGAATCAAGCTTTCTTT.

The chain couples TRBV27 to TRBJ1-6; D remains unclear. CDR1 MNHEY and CDR2 SMNVEV come from the germline V gene (reference sequence). V lost 3 bases and J lost 2, with 8 bases in between. This CDR3 spans 15 amino acids. The CDR3 protein is CASSFSSPYNSPLHF. Written as DNA, the CDR3 is TGTGCCAGCAGTTTCTCTAGCCCCTATAATTCACCCCTCCACTTT.